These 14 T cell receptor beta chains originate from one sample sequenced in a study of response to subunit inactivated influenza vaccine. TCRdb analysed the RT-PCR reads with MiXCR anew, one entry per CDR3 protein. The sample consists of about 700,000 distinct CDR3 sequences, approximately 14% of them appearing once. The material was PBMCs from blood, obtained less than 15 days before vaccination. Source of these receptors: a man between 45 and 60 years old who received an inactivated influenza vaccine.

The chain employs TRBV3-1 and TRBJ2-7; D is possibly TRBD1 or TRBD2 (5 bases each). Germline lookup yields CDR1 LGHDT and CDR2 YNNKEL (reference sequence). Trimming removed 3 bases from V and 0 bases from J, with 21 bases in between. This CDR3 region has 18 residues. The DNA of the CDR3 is TGTGCCAGCAGCCAGACAATGCCCGGGACGGTGAGCTCCTACGAGCAGTACTTC. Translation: CASSQTMPGTVSSYEQYF.

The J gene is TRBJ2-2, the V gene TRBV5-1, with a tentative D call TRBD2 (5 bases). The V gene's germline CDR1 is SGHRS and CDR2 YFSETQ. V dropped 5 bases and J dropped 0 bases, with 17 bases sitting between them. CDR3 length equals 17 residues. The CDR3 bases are TGCGCCAGCAGAGGATTCGAGGGCGGCACGAACACCGGGGAGCTGTTTTTT. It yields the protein CASRGFEGGTNTGELFF.

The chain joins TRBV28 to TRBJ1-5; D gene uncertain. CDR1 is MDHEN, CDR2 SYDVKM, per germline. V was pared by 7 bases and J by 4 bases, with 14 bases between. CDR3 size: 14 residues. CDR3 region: CASILGSFNQPQHF. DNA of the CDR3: TGTGCCAGCATATTAGGGAGTTTTAATCAGCCCCAGCATTTT.

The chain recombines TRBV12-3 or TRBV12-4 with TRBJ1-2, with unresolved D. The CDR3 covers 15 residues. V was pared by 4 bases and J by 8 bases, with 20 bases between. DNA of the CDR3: TGTGCCAGCAGTTCCCATGACTCGGGCCGTGGGGGCTACACCTTC. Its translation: CASSSHDSGRGGYTF.

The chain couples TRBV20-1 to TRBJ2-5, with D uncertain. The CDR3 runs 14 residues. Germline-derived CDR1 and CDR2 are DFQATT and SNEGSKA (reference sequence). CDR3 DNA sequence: TGCAGCGGTGTCTCCGGCTACTCGAGAAAGACCCAGTACTTC. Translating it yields CSGVSGYSRKTQYF.

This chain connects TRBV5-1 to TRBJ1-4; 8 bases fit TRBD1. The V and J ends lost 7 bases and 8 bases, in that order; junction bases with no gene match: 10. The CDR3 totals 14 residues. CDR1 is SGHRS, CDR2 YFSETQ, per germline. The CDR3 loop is CASGRTGRKEKLFF. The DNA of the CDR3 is TGCGCCAGCGGGCGGACAGGGCGTAAAGAAAAACTGTTTTTT.

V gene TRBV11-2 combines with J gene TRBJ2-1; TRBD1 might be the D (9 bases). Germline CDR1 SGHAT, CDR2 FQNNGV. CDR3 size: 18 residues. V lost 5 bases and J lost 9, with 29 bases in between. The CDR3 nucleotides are TGTGCCAGCAGCCAACCGGGACAGGGTGGGCGGGAGGTGCGTGAGCAGTTCTTC. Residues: CASSQPGQGGREVREQFF.

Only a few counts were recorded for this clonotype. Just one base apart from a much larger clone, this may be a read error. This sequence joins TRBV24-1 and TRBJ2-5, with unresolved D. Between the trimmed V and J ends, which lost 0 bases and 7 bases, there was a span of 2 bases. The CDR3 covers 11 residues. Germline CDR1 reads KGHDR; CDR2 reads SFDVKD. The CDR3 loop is CATSDLGTQYF. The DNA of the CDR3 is TGTGCCACCAGTGATTTGGGGACCCAGTACTTC.

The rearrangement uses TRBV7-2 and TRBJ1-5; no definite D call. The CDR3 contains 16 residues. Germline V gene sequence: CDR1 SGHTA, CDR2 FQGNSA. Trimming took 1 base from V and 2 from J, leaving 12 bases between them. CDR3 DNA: TGTGCCAGCAGCTTAGGGGTTAGCAGACGCAATCAGCCCCAGCATTTT. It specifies CASSLGVSRRNQPQHF.

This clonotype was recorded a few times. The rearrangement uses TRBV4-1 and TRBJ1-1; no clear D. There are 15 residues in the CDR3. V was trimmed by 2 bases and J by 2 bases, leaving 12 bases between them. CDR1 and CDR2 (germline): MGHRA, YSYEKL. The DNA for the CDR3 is TGCGCCAGCAGCCAACGGGCAGTCGGAAACACTGAAGCTTTCTTT. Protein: CASSQRAVGNTEAFF.

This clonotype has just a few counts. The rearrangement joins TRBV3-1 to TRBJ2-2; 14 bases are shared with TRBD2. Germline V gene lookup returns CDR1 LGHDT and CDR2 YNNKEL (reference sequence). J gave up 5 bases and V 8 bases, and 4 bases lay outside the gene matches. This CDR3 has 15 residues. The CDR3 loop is CASGTSGRSTGELFF. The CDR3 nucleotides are TGTGCCAGCGGGACTAGCGGGAGATCTACCGGGGAGCTGTTTTTT.

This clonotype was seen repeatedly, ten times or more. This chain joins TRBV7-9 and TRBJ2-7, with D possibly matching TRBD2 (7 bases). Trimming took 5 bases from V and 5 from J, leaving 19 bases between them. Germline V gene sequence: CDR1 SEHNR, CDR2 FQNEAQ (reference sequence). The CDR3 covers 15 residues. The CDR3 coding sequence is TGTGCCAGCAGCCCCCGGGGAGGGGACATCGACGAGCAGTACTTC. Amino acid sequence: CASSPRGGDIDEQYF. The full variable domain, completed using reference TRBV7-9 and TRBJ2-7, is DTGVSQNPRHKITKRGQNVTFRCDPISEHNRLYWYRQTLGQGPEFLTYFQNEAQLEKSRLLSDRFSAERPKGSFSTLEIQRTEQGDSAMYLCASSPRGGDIDEQYFGPGTRLTVT.

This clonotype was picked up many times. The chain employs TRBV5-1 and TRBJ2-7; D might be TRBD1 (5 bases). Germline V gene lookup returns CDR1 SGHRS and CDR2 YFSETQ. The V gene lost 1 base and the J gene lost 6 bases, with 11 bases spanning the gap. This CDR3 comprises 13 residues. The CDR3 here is CASSLTGVSEQYF. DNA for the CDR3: TGCGCCAGCAGCTTGACAGGAGTAAGCGAGCAGTACTTC.

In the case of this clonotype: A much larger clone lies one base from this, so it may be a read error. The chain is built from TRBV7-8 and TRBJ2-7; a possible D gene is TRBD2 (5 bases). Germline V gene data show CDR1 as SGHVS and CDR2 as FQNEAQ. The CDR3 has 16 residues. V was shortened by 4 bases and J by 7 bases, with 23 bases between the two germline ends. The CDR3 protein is CASSSDLARAFFEQYF. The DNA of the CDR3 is TGTGCCAGCAGCTCCGATTTGGCGAGGGCCTTCTTTGAGCAGTACTTC.